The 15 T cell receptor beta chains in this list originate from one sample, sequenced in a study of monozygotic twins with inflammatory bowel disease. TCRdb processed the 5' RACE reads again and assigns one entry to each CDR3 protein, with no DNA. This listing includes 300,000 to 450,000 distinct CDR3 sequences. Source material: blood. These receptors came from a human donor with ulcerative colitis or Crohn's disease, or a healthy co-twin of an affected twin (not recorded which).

CDR3 residues: CASSKVAGGGTGELFF. The chain has TRBV21-1 and TRBJ2-2; with no DNA, the TCRdb D assignment of TRBD1 cannot be verified. TRBV21-1 is marked as a pseudogene. The CDR3 is 16 residues long.

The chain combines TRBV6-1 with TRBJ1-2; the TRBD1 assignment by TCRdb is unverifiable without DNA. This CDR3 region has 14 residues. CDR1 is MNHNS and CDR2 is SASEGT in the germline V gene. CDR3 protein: CASSNTGRNYGYTF.

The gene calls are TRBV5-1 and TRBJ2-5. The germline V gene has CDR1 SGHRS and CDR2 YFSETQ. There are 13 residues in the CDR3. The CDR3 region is CASSLVTEETQYF.

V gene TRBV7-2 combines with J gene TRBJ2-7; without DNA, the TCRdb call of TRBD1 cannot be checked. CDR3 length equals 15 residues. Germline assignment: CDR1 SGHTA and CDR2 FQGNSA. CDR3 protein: CATRASGQSSYEQYF. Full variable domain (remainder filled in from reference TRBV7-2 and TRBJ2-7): GAGVSQSPSNKVTEKGKDVELRCDPISGHTALYWYRQSLGQGLEFLIYFQGNSAPDKSGLPSDRFSAERTGGSVSTLTIQRTQQEDSAVYLCATRASGQSSYEQYFGPGTRLTVT.

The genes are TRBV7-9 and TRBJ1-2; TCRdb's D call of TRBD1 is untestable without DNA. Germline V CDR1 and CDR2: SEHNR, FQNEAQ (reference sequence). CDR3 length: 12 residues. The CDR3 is CASSLTTGRYTF.

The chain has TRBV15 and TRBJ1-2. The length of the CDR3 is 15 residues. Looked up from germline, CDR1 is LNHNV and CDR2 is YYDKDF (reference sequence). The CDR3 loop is CATSRVGRGIYGYTF.

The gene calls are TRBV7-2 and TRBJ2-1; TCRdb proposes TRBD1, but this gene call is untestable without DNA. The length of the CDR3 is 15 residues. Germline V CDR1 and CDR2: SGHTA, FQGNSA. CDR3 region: CASSPPGTGLNEQFF.

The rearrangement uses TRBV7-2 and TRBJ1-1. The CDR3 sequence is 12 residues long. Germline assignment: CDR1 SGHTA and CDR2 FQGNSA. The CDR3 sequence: CASSSWRTEAFF. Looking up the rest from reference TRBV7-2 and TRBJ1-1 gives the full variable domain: GAGVSQSPSNKVTEKGKDVELRCDPISGHTALYWYRQSLGQGLEFLIYFQGNSAPDKSGLPSDRFSAERTGGSVSTLTIQRTQQEDSAVYLCASSSWRTEAFFGQGTRLTVV.

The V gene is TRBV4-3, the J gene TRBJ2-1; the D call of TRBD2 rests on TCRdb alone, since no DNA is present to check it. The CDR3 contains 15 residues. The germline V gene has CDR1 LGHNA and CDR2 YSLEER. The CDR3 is CASSQAPSGGGEQFF.

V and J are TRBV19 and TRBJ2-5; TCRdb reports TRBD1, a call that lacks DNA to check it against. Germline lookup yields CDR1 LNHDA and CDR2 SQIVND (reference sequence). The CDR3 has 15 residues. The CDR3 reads CASSIDPSAGGTQYF.

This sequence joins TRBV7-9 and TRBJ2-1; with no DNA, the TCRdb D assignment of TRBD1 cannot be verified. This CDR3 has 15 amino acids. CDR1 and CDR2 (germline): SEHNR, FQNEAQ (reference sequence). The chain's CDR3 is CASSLGDRKCNEQFF.

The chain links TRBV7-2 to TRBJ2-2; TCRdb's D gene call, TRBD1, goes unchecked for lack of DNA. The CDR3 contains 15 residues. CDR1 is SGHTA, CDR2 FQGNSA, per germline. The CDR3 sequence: CASSSKSRGTGELFF.

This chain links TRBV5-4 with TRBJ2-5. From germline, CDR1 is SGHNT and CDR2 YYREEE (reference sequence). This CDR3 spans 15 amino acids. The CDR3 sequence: CASSFALGFEETQYF.

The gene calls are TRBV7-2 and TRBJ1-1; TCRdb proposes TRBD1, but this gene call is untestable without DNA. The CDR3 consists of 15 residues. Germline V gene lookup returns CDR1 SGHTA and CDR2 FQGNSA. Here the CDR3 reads CASSPLAGMNTEAFF.

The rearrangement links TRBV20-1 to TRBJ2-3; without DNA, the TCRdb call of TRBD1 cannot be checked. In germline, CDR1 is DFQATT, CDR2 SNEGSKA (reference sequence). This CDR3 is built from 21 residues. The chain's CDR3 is CSAIKAPGILPHRTSTDTQYF.